A selection of T cell receptor beta chains follows, all from one sample in a study of OX40 agonist ivuxolimab in advanced cancers. Repertoires were generated with immunoSEQ multiplex PCR, while TCRdb's copy carries only in-frame clones and drops some. The sample shows roughly 42,000 clones, approximately 86% of them seen only once. The sample in question was CD4+ or CD8+ T cells sorted from blood, obtained in a trial of the OX40 agonist ivuxolimab. Source of these receptors: an adult with an advanced solid tumor such as melanoma, head and neck, liver or kidney cancer. Each CDR3 is given with its conserved first and last residue. D genes are given only for firm matches. Size tells how often a clone was seen (once, few, many) or the class of an expanded clone, and some rows leave it out.

clone size: -
J gene: TRBJ2-7
D gene: -
V gene: TRBV29-1
CDR3 protein: CSVRDRQDYPYEQYF
CDR3 DNA: TGCAGCGTGCGAGACAGGCAAGATTACCCCTACGAGCAGTACTTC

clone size: -
J gene: TRBJ1-6
D gene: TRBD1
V gene: TRBV25-1
CDR3 protein: CASSDWGQTNNSPLHF
CDR3 DNA: TGTGCCAGCAGTGACTGGGGACAGACAAATAATTCACCCCTCCACTTT

clone size: -
J gene: TRBJ2-7
D gene: -
V gene: TRBV7-9
CDR3 protein: CASTDSYEQYF
CDR3 DNA: TGTGCCAGCACGGACTCCTACGAGCAGTACTTC

clone size: -
J gene: TRBJ2-1
D gene: TRBD2
V gene: TRBV9
CDR3 protein: CASSGSGRVFDEQFF
CDR3 DNA: TGTGCCAGCAGCGGTAGCGGGAGGGTGTTCGATGAGCAGTTCTTC

clone size: -
J gene: TRBJ2-2
D gene: -
V gene: TRBV4-3
CDR3 protein: CASSQDWDTGELFF
CDR3 DNA: TGCGCCAGCAGCCAAGATTGGGACACCGGGGAGCTGTTTTTT

clone size: -
J gene: TRBJ2-1
D gene: -
V gene: TRBV11-2
CDR3 protein: CASSYPGAGYNEQFF
CDR3 DNA: TGTGCCAGCAGCTACCCAGGCGCGGGTTACAATGAGCAGTTCTTC

clone size: -
J gene: TRBJ1-2
D gene: -
V gene: TRBV9
CDR3 protein: CASTPGRTNYGYTF
CDR3 DNA: TGTGCCAGCACCCCCGGGAGAACTAACTATGGCTACACCTTC

clone size: -
J gene: TRBJ2-1
D gene: -
V gene: TRBV11-3
CDR3 protein: CASSLGQSSYNEQFF
CDR3 DNA: TGTGCCAGCAGCTTAGGCCAGAGCTCCTACAATGAGCAGTTCTTC

clone size: once
J gene: TRBJ2-2
D gene: -
V gene: TRBV27
CDR3 protein: CASLDSPYTGELFF
CDR3 DNA: TGTGCCAGCTTGGACAGCCCATACACCGGGGAGCTGTTTTTT

clone size: few
J gene: TRBJ1-2
D gene: -
V gene: TRBV4-1
CDR3 protein: CASSQVLGKRVSDGYTF
CDR3 DNA: TGCGCCAGCAGCCAAGTTCTGGGGAAAAGGGTCTCGGATGGCTACACCTTC

clone size: -
J gene: TRBJ1-5
D gene: -
V gene: TRBV6-1
CDR3 protein: CASSVIQRSNQPQHF
CDR3 DNA: TGTGCCAGCAGTGTGATACAGAGAAGCAATCAGCCCCAGCATTTT

clone size: -
J gene: TRBJ2-5
D gene: -
V gene: TRBV6-5
CDR3 protein: CASSYVQGGETQYF
CDR3 DNA: TGTGCCAGCAGTTACGTCCAAGGAGGGGAGACCCAGTACTTC

clone size: -
J gene: TRBJ2-7
D gene: -
V gene: TRBV4-2
CDR3 protein: CASSQDKSGAIYEQYF
CDR3 DNA: TGTGCCAGCAGCCAAGATAAGTCAGGGGCCATCTACGAGCAGTACTTC

clone size: -
J gene: TRBJ2-4
D gene: -
V gene: TRBV27
CDR3 protein: CASSSFGPGIAKNIQYF
CDR3 DNA: TGTGCCAGCAGTTCCTTCGGCCCAGGGATAGCCAAAAACATTCAGTACTTC

clone size: -
J gene: TRBJ2-3
D gene: TRBD2
V gene: TRBV13
CDR3 protein: CASSSGLAGGIDADTQYF
CDR3 DNA: TGTGCCAGCAGCTCGGGACTAGCGGGAGGGATTGATGCAGATACGCAGTATTTT

clone size: once
J gene: TRBJ2-1
D gene: TRBD2
V gene: TRBV4-1
CDR3 protein: CASSQRGLAGENEQFF
CDR3 DNA: TGCGCCAGCAGCCAAAGGGGACTAGCGGGAGAAAATGAGCAGTTCTTC

clone size: -
J gene: TRBJ2-1
D gene: -
V gene: TRBV2
CDR3 protein: CASSEVGVRGRTYNEQFF
CDR3 DNA: TGTGCCAGCAGTGAAGTTGGGGTGAGGGGAAGAACCTACAATGAGCAGTTCTTC

clone size: -
J gene: TRBJ2-5
D gene: -
V gene: TRBV7-9
CDR3 protein: CASSPRGSGTREETQYF
CDR3 DNA: TGTGCCAGCAGCCCTAGGGGGAGCGGGACCCGGGAAGAGACCCAGTACTTC

clone size: -
J gene: TRBJ1-2
D gene: -
V gene: TRBV9
CDR3 protein: CASSVDSGIKWYGYTF
CDR3 DNA: TGTGCCAGCAGCGTAGACTCAGGAATTAAATGGTATGGCTACACCTTC

clone size: -
J gene: TRBJ1-2
D gene: -
V gene: TRBV2
CDR3 protein: CASSGAPVSYGYTF
CDR3 DNA: TGTGCCAGCAGTGGGGCCCCGGTTAGCTATGGCTACACCTTC

clone size: once
J gene: TRBJ2-5
D gene: TRBD2
V gene: TRBV23-1
CDR3 protein: CASSQNGGEMTQYF
CDR3 DNA: TGCGCCAGCAGTCAGAACGGGGGGGAAATGACCCAGTACTTC

clone size: -
J gene: TRBJ1-6
D gene: TRBD1
V gene: TRBV5-1
CDR3 protein: CASSLAGTGAGNSPLHF
CDR3 DNA: TGCGCCAGCAGCTTGGCCGGGACAGGGGCTGGGAATTCACCCCTCCACTTT

clone size: -
J gene: TRBJ2-4
D gene: -
V gene: TRBV5-6
CDR3 protein: CASSGGFKERNIQYF
CDR3 DNA: TGTGCCAGCAGCGGTGGATTTAAGGAGCGAAACATTCAGTACTTC

clone size: -
J gene: TRBJ1-2
D gene: -
V gene: TRBV6-5
CDR3 protein: CASTDSTRGIYGYTF
CDR3 DNA: TGTGCCAGCACTGACTCCACAAGGGGGATCTATGGCTACACCTTC

clone size: -
J gene: TRBJ2-1
D gene: TRBD2
V gene: TRBV29-1
CDR3 protein: CSAIAGGNNSYNEQFF
CDR3 DNA: TGCAGCGCAATAGCGGGGGGCAACAACTCCTACAATGAGCAGTTCTTC

clone size: -
J gene: TRBJ1-1
D gene: TRBD1
V gene: TRBV5-5
CDR3 protein: CASSLSAGGSLNTEAFF
CDR3 DNA: TGTGCCAGCAGCTTGTCGGCAGGGGGCTCACTGAACACTGAAGCTTTCTTT

clone size: -
J gene: TRBJ2-1
D gene: TRBD2
V gene: TRBV27
CDR3 protein: CASRTHKSGVKYNEQFF
CDR3 DNA: TGTGCCAGCAGGACACACAAAAGCGGGGTAAAGTACAATGAGCAGTTCTTC

clone size: -
J gene: TRBJ2-7
D gene: -
V gene: TRBV13
CDR3 protein: CASSQIPTPEQYF
CDR3 DNA: TGTGCCAGCAGCCAAATCCCTACCCCCGAGCAGTACTTC

clone size: once
J gene: TRBJ1-2
D gene: -
V gene: TRBV5-5
CDR3 protein: CASSLRVSGVYGYTF
CDR3 DNA: TGTGCCAGCAGCTTGAGAGTTTCAGGGGTCTATGGCTACACCTTC

clone size: -
J gene: TRBJ1-2
D gene: -
V gene: TRBV7-9
CDR3 protein: CASSLGVGEDYGYTF
CDR3 DNA: TGTGCCAGCAGCTTAGGTGTAGGGGAGGACTATGGCTACACCTTC

clone size: -
J gene: TRBJ2-1
D gene: TRBD2
V gene: TRBV4-2
CDR3 protein: CASSPTSGREQFF
CDR3 DNA: TGTGCCAGCAGTCCAACTAGCGGTAGGGAGCAGTTCTTC

clone size: -
J gene: TRBJ2-7
D gene: -
V gene: TRBV5-1
CDR3 protein: CASSLNIGAAEQYF
CDR3 DNA: TGCGCCAGCAGCTTGAATATAGGGGCAGCCGAGCAGTACTTC

clone size: -
J gene: TRBJ1-3
D gene: -
V gene: TRBV9
CDR3 protein: CASSVGVGTSGNTIYF
CDR3 DNA: TGTGCCAGCAGCGTAGGGGTGGGAACCTCTGGGAACACCATATATTTT

clone size: -
J gene: TRBJ1-1
D gene: TRBD1
V gene: TRBV7-9
CDR3 protein: CASSWGQSEAFF
CDR3 DNA: TGTGCCAGCAGCTGGGGACAGTCTGAAGCTTTCTTT

clone size: medium-sized
J gene: TRBJ2-5
D gene: TRBD2
V gene: TRBV30
CDR3 protein: CAWSISLAGGWLIETQYF
CDR3 DNA: TGTGCCTGGAGTATTTCCCTAGCGGGGGGTTGGCTTATAGAGACCCAGTACTTC